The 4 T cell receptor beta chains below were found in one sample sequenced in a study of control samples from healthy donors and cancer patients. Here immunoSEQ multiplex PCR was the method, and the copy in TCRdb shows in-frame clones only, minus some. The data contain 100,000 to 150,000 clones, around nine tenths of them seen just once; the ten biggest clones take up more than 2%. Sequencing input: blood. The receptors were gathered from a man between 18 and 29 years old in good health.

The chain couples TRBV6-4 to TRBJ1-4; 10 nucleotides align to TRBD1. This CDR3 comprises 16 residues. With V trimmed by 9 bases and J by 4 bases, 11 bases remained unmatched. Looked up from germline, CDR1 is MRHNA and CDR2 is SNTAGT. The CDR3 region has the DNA TGTGCCAGTATTGGGACAGGGGAGGAAGATAATGAAAAACTGTTTTTT. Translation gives CASIGTGEEDNEKLFF.

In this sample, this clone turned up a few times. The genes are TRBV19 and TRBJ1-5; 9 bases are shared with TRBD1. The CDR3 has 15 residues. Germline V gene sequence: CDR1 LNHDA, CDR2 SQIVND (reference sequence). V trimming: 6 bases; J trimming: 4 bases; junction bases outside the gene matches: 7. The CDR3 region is CASSRDRAFNQPQHF. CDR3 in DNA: TGTGCCAGTAGCAGGGACAGGGCGTTTAATCAGCCCCAGCATTTT.

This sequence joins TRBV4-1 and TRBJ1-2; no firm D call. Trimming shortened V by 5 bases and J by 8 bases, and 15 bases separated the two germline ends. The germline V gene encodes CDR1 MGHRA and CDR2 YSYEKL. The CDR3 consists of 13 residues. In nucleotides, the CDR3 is TGCGCCAGCAGCAACCAAGGGTTTAGGGGCTACACCTTC. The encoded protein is CASSNQGFRGYTF.

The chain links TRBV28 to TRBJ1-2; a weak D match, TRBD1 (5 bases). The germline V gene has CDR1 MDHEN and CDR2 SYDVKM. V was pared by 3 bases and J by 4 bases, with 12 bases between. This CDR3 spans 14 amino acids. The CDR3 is CASSFGRAVYGYTF. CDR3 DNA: TGTGCCAGCAGTTTCGGCAGGGCCGTCTATGGCTACACCTTC.